Below are 10 T cell receptor beta chains sequenced from a single sample in a study of T and B cells in COVID-19 patients. Multiplex PCR with BIOMED2 TRB-A/B primer pools amplified TRB rearrangements. TCRdb recomputed calls from the multiplex PCR reads with MiXCR, one row per CDR3 protein. The sample yields about 17,000 distinct CDR3 sequences, 28% seen once. From blood, about 250-500 ng of genomic DNA served as TRB template. The sample was blood. These receptor sequences come from a human donor who had recovered from COVID-19.

There are a few counts of this clonotype. The chain has TRBV27 and TRBJ1-1, with 12 bases that match TRBD1. The CDR3 runs to 17 residues. CDR1 is MNHEY, CDR2 SMNVEV, per germline (reference sequence). V was pared by 2 bases and J by 6 bases, with 10 bases of the junction left unmatched. The CDR3 coding sequence is TGTGCCAGCAGTTTACACACCGGGACAGGGGGCGATCCTGAAGCTTTCTTT. Its translation: CASSLHTGTGGDPEAFF.

With respect to this clonotype: This could be a read error, since a much larger clone is one nucleotide away. The chain carries TRBV27 and TRBJ1-2; D remains ambiguous. CDR1 and CDR2 (germline): MNHEY, SMNVEV (reference sequence). The CDR3 totals 13 residues. CDR3 DNA sequence: TGTACCAGCAGTGCCCAGATGGGTTATGGCTACACCTTC. Translated: CTSSAQMGYGYTF.

This clonotype is medium-sized by share. The chain links TRBV6-1 to TRBJ1-4; TRBD1 agrees at 9 bases. V lost 3 bases, J lost 8 bases, and 10 bases stayed unmatched. The CDR3 contains 16 residues. Per the germline V gene, CDR1 is MNHNS and CDR2 is SASEGT. CDR3 nucleotides: TGTGCCAGCAGTGACCTATTCGGGACAGGGAGCGAAAAACTGTTTTTT. It is translated as CASSDLFGTGSEKLFF.

In this sample, this clonotype turned up many times. V is TRBV19 and J is TRBJ1-4; D remains unclear. Between the trimmed V and J ends, which lost 6 bases and 1 base, there was a span of 12 bases. The germline V gene encodes CDR1 LNHDA and CDR2 SQIVND (reference sequence). The CDR3 runs 15 residues. DNA of the CDR3: TGTGCCAGTAGCCCAAACGAGGGAACTAATGAAAAACTGTTTTTT. It yields the protein CASSPNEGTNEKLFF.

This chain uses TRBV27 with TRBJ1-2, with D possibly being TRBD1 (6 bases). V gave up 0 bases and J gave up 5 bases, with 7 bases separating them. Germline CDR1 and CDR2: MNHEY and SMNVEV (reference sequence). CDR3 size: 13 residues. CDR3 in amino acids: CASSLSGTYGYTF. The CDR3 nucleotides read TGTGCCAGCAGTTTATCTGGGACATATGGCTACACCTTC.

A few counts support this clonotype. The chain uses TRBV18 and TRBJ1-1; D is uncertain. Trimming removed 0 bases at V and 1 base at J, with 9 bases between. The CDR3 spans 15 residues. Germline V CDR1 and CDR2: KGHSH, LQKENI. CDR3 bases: TGTGCCAGCTCACCACCGGGAGCTCCGAACACTGAAGCTTTCTTT. It codes for CASSPPGAPNTEAFF.

The J gene is TRBJ2-1, the V gene TRBV5-3; D call uncertain. TRBV5-3 is placed among ORFs of uncertain function. The CDR3 runs to 10 residues. V was cut by 4 bases and J by 10 bases, with 6 bases left in between. CDR3 protein: CARSTAEQFF. For the CDR3, the DNA is TGTGCCAGAAGCACCGCAGAGCAGTTCTTC.

The V call is TRBV20-1, the J call TRBJ2-1, with 9 bases lining up with TRBD1. Losses at the gene ends were 2 bases for V and 3 bases for J; bases not matched to a gene: 2. The CDR3 runs 14 residues. The V gene's germline CDR1 is DFQATT and CDR2 SNEGSKA (reference sequence). The CDR3 is CSARPTGGYNEQFF. Here the CDR3 DNA reads TGCAGTGCTAGACCGACAGGGGGCTACAATGAGCAGTTCTTC.

The chain carries TRBV2 and TRBJ1-6, with D possibly TRBD1 on 5 matching bases. The CDR3 is 16 amino acids. The germline gives CDR1 SNHLY, CDR2 FYNNEI. With 3 bases removed from V and 7 bases from J, the gap between germline ends came to 16 bases. The CDR3 sequence is CASSDLGTGGNSPLHF. For the CDR3, the DNA is TGTGCCAGCAGTGATTTGGGGACGGGGGGAAATTCACCCCTCCACTTT.

This clonotype was seen many times. The V and J genes are TRBV7-6 and TRBJ2-7, with 7 nucleotides matching TRBD1. Germline V gene data show CDR1 as SGHVS and CDR2 as FNYEAQ. The length of the CDR3 is 15 residues. V dropped 5 bases and J dropped 4; count of bases not matched to a gene: 11. CDR3: CASSLQGGGSYEQYF. For the CDR3, the DNA is TGTGCCAGCAGCCTCCAAGGGGGCGGATCGTACGAGCAGTACTTC.